What follows is one T cell receptor (beta chain) and its context. Antigen unknown. Samples each had at least 5 micrograms of total RNA extracted. Together with a sample-barcoded 5' primer, a J-beta primer mix was included in a second PCR lasting roughly 6 to 12 cycles. Each CDR3 protein gets one entry after TCRdb re-called the 5' RACE reads with MiXCR. Among over 1,500,000 distinct CDR3 sequences listed, around 48% were seen once. V was pared by 3 bases and J by 8 bases, with 12 bases of the junction left unmatched. The CDR3 contains 16 residues. CDR1 SGHDT and CDR2 YYEEEE come from the germline V gene. This record belongs to a study of blood T cells in healthy people across ages. General observations from the study: It was the long-lived donors that had more naive CD4+ cells and higher diversity than aged donors.

This receptor was obtained from a woman aged 40 to 49 in good health. Sequences were obtained from blood. V is TRBV5-6 and J is TRBJ1-4; 8 bases are a match to TRBD1. CDR3 DNA: TGTGCCAGCAGCTCCAAAAGGACAGGGAACTTCGAAAAACTGTTTTTT. It yields the protein CASSSKRTGNFEKLFF.